The sequence of this T cell receptor beta chain was determined in a study of CD8+ T cells in alopecia areata (dated by TCRdb to 2017 to 2018). Regarding the research as a whole: In both human patients and the C3H/HeJ mouse model, the study applied high-throughput TCRbeta sequencing to look at T cell clonal expansion in alopecia areata. On the human side, TCRbeta sequencing was run on scalp tissue and on sorted CD4+ and CD8+ peripheral blood T cells from healthy controls and from alopecia areata patients with either patchy or totalis/universalis disease. Amplification of TCRbeta CDR3 regions was done by immunoSEQ multiplex PCR using 35 Vbeta forward primers and 13 Jbeta reverse primers. RNA was obtained with the PAXgene miRNA kit for fixed scalp, the miRNeasy kit for PBMCs, and the RNeasy kit for mouse skin. Clonality in the scalp was compared among normal scalp (n=4), patchy alopecia areata scalp (n=8), and alopecia totalis/universalis scalp (n=8). General findings and caveats noted by the study authors: Shared TCR sequences between patients were less evident than in mice, which may be partly attributable to HLA diversity in the patient population. Resident alphabeta T cells in normal human skin are also sequenced, complicating scalp TCR repertoire analysis, unlike mouse skin dominated by gammadelta T cells. Compared with normal scalp, lesional scalp had higher clonality and more expanded CD8+ clones, particularly in alopecia totalis/universalis, a pattern that suggests antigenic drive.

The CDR3 sequence holds 13 residues, the cysteine and phenylalanine included. Here the CDR3 DNA is all that survives: 39 bases in frame from base 1. V and J lose 0 bases and 10 bases, and a span of 13 bases separates them. CDR1 and CDR2, per the germline V gene, are SGHDT and YYEEEE. With respect to this clone: What antigen it recognizes has not been identified. Nothing much larger sits one base from this clone, and base qualities are not available.

The library relied on the immunoSEQ multiplex PCR assay. To provide template for TCR sequencing, every sample had RNA extracted and reverse transcribed into cDNA. SuperScript III was used for first-strand cDNA synthesis, primed with a 2:1 mix of oligo-dT and random hexamers. A synthetic immune receptor repertoire was used to assess amplification bias, and residual bias was removed computationally. Per the authors' processing: Raw reads were preprocessed for error removal, and CDR3 was defined according to IMGT conventions as running from the conserved cysteine to phenylalanine. Clonality was computed as 1 minus the Shannon entropy, with the entropy normalized by log2 of the number of productive unique TCRs. CD4 or CD8 identity of scalp clones was inferred by cross-referencing scalp TCRbeta sequences with sorted blood CD4 and CD8 repertoires. Entries here come from immuneACCESS through TCRdb and include only in-frame sequences with V and J called. Some clones fail to appear in such tables; in the studies checked, an unresolved V gene covers under half of the shortfall, and the cause of the remainder is unknown. The V and J calls and clone size are taken from that table; D and trimming were inferred from the DNA. The sample table shows 150,000 or so clones, and approximately 60% are seen once. Together, the top ten hold 4% to 5.5% of the sample.

PBMCs were isolated by density centrifugation and stained for CD3, CD4 and CD8, after which CD4+ and CD8+ T cells were sorted on a FACSAria. Scalp biopsies and blood samples were provided by unaffected controls. The rearranged segments are TRBV5-6 and TRBJ1-1; the D gene is perhaps TRBD1, from 5 matching bases. This receptor was obtained from a human donor in good health. Sequenced sample: CD4+ T cells sorted from blood. The sequence in DNA is TGTGCCAGCAGCTTGGTTGGGGGTGAGGGAGCTTTCTTT. Its amino acids are CASSLVGGEGAFF. Joined to the reference TRBV5-6 and TRBJ1-1 proteins, this CDR3 gives the full variable domain: DAGVTQSPTHLIKTRGQQVTLRCSPKSGHDTVSWYQQALGQGPQFIFQYYEEEERQRGNFPDRFSGHQFPNYSSELNVNALLLGDSALYLCASSLVGGEGAFFGQGTRLTVV.